This T cell receptor beta chain is from a study of regulatory T cells in long-lasting Graves disease. Time point: newly diagnosed GD, antithyroid drugs for less than 3 months. With RNA extracted from PBMCs as input, the TCR library was made. Assembly of TCR beta libraries relied on iRepertoire HTBI primers together with Arm-PCR of CDR3 regions. Using its own MiXCR run on the multiplex PCR reads, TCRdb lists one record per CDR3 protein. The repertoire holds 400,000 to 500,000 distinct CDR3 sequences, with 14% to 15% as singletons. In its sample, this clonotype was seen many times. Its antigen is still unknown. The study's findings and limits: Less diverse TCR repertoires were seen in persistent Graves' patients than in newly diagnosed ones.

Separately, the same data were catalogued under a study of T cells in Graves' hyperthyroidism and ophthalmopathy. That report notes: For Graves' hyperthyroidism to be stable, ophthalmopathy could not progress within 18 months.

The specimen comprised peripheral blood mononuclear cells (PBMCs), sampled at new diagnosis, from a patient treated with antithyroid drugs. The TCR originated in a woman in her thirties or forties with Graves disease.

CDR3 residues: CASSPNIIRGEAFF. The CDR3 region has the DNA TGTGCCAGTAGTCCGAACATAATTAGAGGTGAAGCTTTCTTT. The chain is built from TRBV19 and TRBJ1-1; D is unclear. The CDR3 covers 14 residues. The germline CDR1 and CDR2 sequences are LNHDA and SQIVND (reference sequence). V was cut by 5 bases and J by 7 bases, with 17 bases left in between. Full variable domain (outside the CDR3, taken from reference TRBV19 and TRBJ1-1): DGGITQSPKYLFRKEGQNVTLSCEQNLNHDAMYWYRQDPGQGLRLIYYSQIVNDFQKGDIAEGYSVSREKKESFPLTVTSAQKNPTAFYLCASSPNIIRGEAFFGQGTRLTVV.